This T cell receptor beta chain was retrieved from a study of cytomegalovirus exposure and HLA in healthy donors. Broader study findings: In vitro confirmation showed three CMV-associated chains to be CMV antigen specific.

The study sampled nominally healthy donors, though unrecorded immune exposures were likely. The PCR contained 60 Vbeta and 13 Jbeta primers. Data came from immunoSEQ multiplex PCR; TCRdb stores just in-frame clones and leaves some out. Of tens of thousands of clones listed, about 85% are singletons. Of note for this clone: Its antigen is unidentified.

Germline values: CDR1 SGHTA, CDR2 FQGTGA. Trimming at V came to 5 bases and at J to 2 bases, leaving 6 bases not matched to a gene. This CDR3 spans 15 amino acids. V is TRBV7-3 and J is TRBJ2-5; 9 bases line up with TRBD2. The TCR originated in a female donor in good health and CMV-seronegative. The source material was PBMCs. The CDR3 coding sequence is TGTGCCAGCAGCCGCGGGGGGGCCGGGCAAGAGACCCAGTACTTC. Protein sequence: CASSRGGAGQETQYF.